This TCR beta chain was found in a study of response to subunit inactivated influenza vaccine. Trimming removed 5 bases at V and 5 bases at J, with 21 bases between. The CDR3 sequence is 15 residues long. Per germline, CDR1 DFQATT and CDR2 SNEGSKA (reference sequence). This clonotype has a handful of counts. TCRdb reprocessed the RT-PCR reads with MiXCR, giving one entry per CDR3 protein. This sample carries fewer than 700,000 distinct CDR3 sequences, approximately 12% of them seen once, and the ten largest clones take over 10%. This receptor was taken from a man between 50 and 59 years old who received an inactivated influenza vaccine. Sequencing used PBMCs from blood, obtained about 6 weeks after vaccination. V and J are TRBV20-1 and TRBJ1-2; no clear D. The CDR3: CSADRLVQATYGYTF. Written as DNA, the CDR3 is TGCAGTGCTGACCGATTAGTGCAGGCGACGTATGGCTACACCTTC.